These T cell receptor beta chains were read from a single sample in a study of beta chain features in type 1 diabetes. Measured with immunoSEQ multiplex PCR; TCRdb has only the in-frame clones, and not every one. The sample holds hundreds of thousands of clones, around 16% seen once. Source material: naive CD4+ T cells from blood. The source of these receptors is a man between 18 and 29 years old in good health. CDR3s include the opening cysteine and the closing phenylalanine or tryptophan. Each record gives: D gene, J gene, V gene, clone size, CDR3 protein, CDR3 DNA. A D gene is named only where the DNA matches it firmly. Expanded clones get a size class; other rows say once, few or many, or leave the size out.

>TRBD1|TRBJ1-2|TRBV20-1|few
CSIQGAWGYTF
TGCAGTATTCAGGGGGCGTGGGGCTACACCTTC
>NA|TRBJ2-7|TRBV29-1|few
CSVSRTSSYEQYF
TGCAGCGTTTCGCGCACCAGCTCCTACGAGCAGTACTTC
>NA|TRBJ2-3|TRBV28|NA
CASTQDTDTQYF
TGTGCCAGCACTCAGGACACAGATACGCAGTATTTT
>NA|TRBJ2-1|TRBV12-2|few
CASRRGHYNEQFF
TGTGCAAGTCGAAGGGGACATTACAATGAGCAGTTCTTC
>NA|TRBJ1-5|TRBV28|NA
CASSLKGQPQHF
TGTGCCAGCAGTTTGAAAGGACAGCCCCAGCATTTT
>NA|TRBJ2-6|TRBV11-2|few
CASSSLGRTEPSGANVLTF
TGTGCCAGCAGCTCCTTGGGAAGGACAGAGCCCTCTGGGGCCAACGTCCTGACTTTC
>NA|TRBJ1-1|TRBV25-1|once
CASSRGPTEAFF
TGTGCCAGCTCCAGGGGACCCACTGAAGCTTTCTTT
>NA|TRBJ2-1|TRBV28|few
CASSLPQYGELFF
TGTGCCAGCAGTTTGCCTCAGTACGGTGAGCTGTTCTTC
>NA|TRBJ2-3|TRBV6-5|few
CATRLQGSTDTQYF
TGTGCCACTCGACTTCAGGGGAGCACAGATACGCAGTATTTT
>TRBD1|TRBJ1-4|TRBV5-1|NA
CASSSNTQGAGEKLFF
TGCGCCAGCAGCTCGAATACGCAGGGGGCAGGTGAAAAACTGTTTTTT
>NA|TRBJ2-4|TRBV2|few
CASSEQGANIQYF
TGTGCCAGCAGTGAGCAAGGGGCGAACATTCAGTACTTC